This record looks at one T cell receptor (beta chain) sequence and its context. The record originates from a study of shared clonotypes between healthy human individuals. Repertoires were generated with immunoSEQ multiplex PCR, while TCRdb's copy carries only in-frame clones and drops some. The data contain a few hundred thousand clones, around 97% of them singletons. The J segment lost 5 bases and the V segment lost 2 bases, leaving 13 bases of the junction unmatched. The CDR3 sequence is 19 residues long. Germline values: CDR1 KGHSH, CDR2 LQKENI. The chain is built from TRBV18 and TRBJ2-3; 13 nucleotides align to TRBD2. This TCR derives from a woman aged 30 to 39 in good health. The sequencing input was naive CD4+ T cells sorted from blood. Noted subset: CD45RA+ positively selected. CDR3 bases: TGTGCCAGCTCACCATTCCCCGGGACTAGCGGGATAAATGGAGATACGCAGTATTTT. This gives the protein CASSPFPGTSGINGDTQYF.